Here is one T cell receptor (beta chain) with its context. Its antigen is as yet unknown. Germline CDR1 and CDR2: SGDLS and YYNGEE. The ends lost 3 bases at V and 6 bases at J; junction bases unmatched: 13. This CDR3 is 17 amino acids long. The data were obtained in a study of graft-versus-host responses after intestinal transplantation. Clones were read by immunoSEQ multiplex PCR, and TCRdb kept only the in-frame ones, dropping some. This sample yields more than 95,000 clones, of which 93% are seen a single time; roughly 1% belongs to the top ten. Sequencing was performed on unstimulated CD8+ T cells sorted from spleen or lymph node cells, taken before intestinal transplant. The sequence was obtained from a human donor who received an intestinal transplant. The J gene is TRBJ2-2, the V gene TRBV9; 8 bases fit TRBD1. The CDR3 here is CASSALGQGVSPGELFF. CDR3 nucleotide sequence: TGTGCCAGCAGCGCCCTCGGACAGGGAGTTTCGCCCGGGGAGCTGTTTTTT.